A single T cell receptor beta chain is shown here with its context. At least ten counts were recorded for this clonotype. Its antigen is still unknown. No clone much larger than this one lies a single base away; base qualities are absent. The sample comes from a study of regulatory T cells in long-lasting Graves disease (dated by TCRdb to the early 2020s). Describing the broader study: Persistent Graves' disease was defined as antithyroid drug treatment for over 5 years with persistently positive TSH receptor autoantibodies. The study was registered as a clinical trial and conducted in China. A total of roughly 35 samples underwent TCR sequencing, from roughly 13 patients with persistent Graves' disease and some 20 patients with newly diagnosed Graves' disease. Persistent Graves' disease patients were compared with newly diagnosed Graves' disease patients by peripheral blood TCR sequencing and RNA sequencing. Antithyroid drugs had been taken for 8.5 to 13 years on average by persistent Graves' disease patients in the clinical cohort. Here is what the overall study found, with its caveats: Persistent Graves' disease patients showed lower TCR Shannon entropy and fewer highly expanded clones than newly diagnosed patients, suggesting clonal expansion. Sequencing and analysis were restricted to the TCR beta chain. The small sample size was acknowledged by the authors as a limitation that may reduce accuracy. Because the primary lesion, thyroid tissue, could not be accessed, the study looked at peripheral blood alone. Persistent patients shared more public clonotypes among themselves (2,741) than newly diagnosed patients did (over 900). Preferential use of TRBV28, TRBJ1-2 and TRBJ2-5 was observed in persistent disease, whereas TRBV20-1 and TRBJ2-1 were favored in newly diagnosed disease.

In the paper's terms, the time point label means: persistent/refractory GD, antithyroid drugs over 5 years with positive TRAb. For both TCR sequencing and RNA sequencing, RNA was extracted from PBMCs using TRIzol. Graves' disease was diagnosed according to American Thyroid Association guidelines. The patients came from an endocrinology department in Xi'an, China. From each patient, around 9 milliliters of peripheral blood was collected into an EDTA anticoagulant tube. PBMCs were isolated by Ficoll Paque Plus density gradient separation without further T cell sorting. An Agilent 2100 Bioanalyzer and agarose gel were used to check RNA quality, and a NanoDrop 2000 was used to measure RNA concentration. After removal of 3 bases from V and 5 bases from J, the junction retains 13 bases not matched to a gene. Spanning cysteine to phenylalanine, the CDR3 consists of 17 amino acids. The DNA shown is the 51-base CDR3, in frame from base 1. CDR1 and CDR2 were assigned from the germline V gene (reference sequence) as MNHEY and SMNVEV.

The library was obtained by multiplex PCR. Sequenced using an Illumina HiSeq 4000. To build TCR beta libraries, CDR3 regions were amplified by Arm-PCR using iRepertoire HTBI primers. Gel purification was performed on PCR products prior to sequencing. The published analysis was carried out like this. Across samples, approximately 68 TRBV and 13 to 15 TRBJ segments were identified and used for gene usage analysis of CDR3 amino acid clonotypes. COPE and FqMerger were used to merge the filtered high-quality paired reads into contigs. BLAST was used to align contigs to IMGT TRBV, TRBD and TRBJ reference genes, with CDR3 defined following IMGT. Any clonotype with a frequency above 0.1% was classified as a highly expanded clone. Shannon entropy served as the measure of repertoire diversity, while the Gini coefficient captured V-J evenness. Public clonotypes were defined as clonotypes shared by more than one individual. TCRdb reanalyzed the raw reads on its own, using fastp at Q25 for trimming and MiXCR for clone calling, and kept in-frame beta chains. Rows matching on CDR3 protein sequence are summarized as one entry with the most common DNA and genes. In this record, the V and J calls reflect TCRdb's handling and not the investigators' own analysis. The sample table shows more than 350,000 distinct CDR3 sequences, and 21% are seen once. The top ten constitute about 13% of the sample.

Rearrangement joined TRBV27 to TRBJ2-5, with TRBD2 matching 9 junction bases. The source was peripheral blood mononuclear cells (PBMCs), collected when the disease was refractory, from a patient treated with antithyroid drugs. The TCR originated in a female donor with Graves disease. The nucleotides read TGTGCCAGCAGTTTTGTAACTAGCGGGTCAGGTGGTGAGACCCAGTACTTC. It encodes CASSFVTSGSGGETQYF.